Below, 2 T cell receptor beta chains from the same sample are listed, as sequenced in a study of beta chain features in type 1 diabetes. Expressed TCRB transcripts were sequenced because the entire RNA isolate underwent reverse transcription. Data came from immunoSEQ multiplex PCR; TCRdb stores just in-frame clones and leaves some out. The table includes 250,000 or so clones, about 71% detected once. The sequenced sample consisted of naive CD4+ T cells from blood. The receptors were sampled from a man aged 25 to 40 in good health.

This clone was seen a few times. The chain uses TRBV5-1 and TRBJ2-1; TRBD2 matches at 10 bases. V lost 5 bases to trimming and J lost 9 bases; unmatched junction nucleotides: 5. This CDR3 has 13 residues. Germline CDR1 and CDR2: SGHRS and YFSETQ. CDR3 amino acids: CASRAPSGGEQFF. CDR3 nucleotides: TGCGCCAGCAGGGCCCCTAGCGGGGGTGAGCAGTTCTTC. Using reference TRBV5-1 and TRBJ2-1 for the parts outside the CDR3, the full variable domain is KAGVTQTPRYLIKTRGQQVTLSCSPISGHRSVSWYQQTPGQGLQFLFEYFSETQRNKGNFPGRFSGRQFSNSRSEMNVSTLELGDSALYLCASRAPSGGEQFFGPGTRLTVL.

The chain uses TRBV9 and TRBJ2-5, with 9 positions matching TRBD2. This CDR3 has 14 amino acids. Per germline, CDR1 SGDLS and CDR2 YYNGEE. V was pared by 3 bases and J by 5 bases, with 5 bases of the junction left unmatched. The CDR3 here is CASSGSGRWETQYF. The DNA for the CDR3 is TGTGCCAGCAGCGGTAGCGGGAGATGGGAGACCCAGTACTTC.